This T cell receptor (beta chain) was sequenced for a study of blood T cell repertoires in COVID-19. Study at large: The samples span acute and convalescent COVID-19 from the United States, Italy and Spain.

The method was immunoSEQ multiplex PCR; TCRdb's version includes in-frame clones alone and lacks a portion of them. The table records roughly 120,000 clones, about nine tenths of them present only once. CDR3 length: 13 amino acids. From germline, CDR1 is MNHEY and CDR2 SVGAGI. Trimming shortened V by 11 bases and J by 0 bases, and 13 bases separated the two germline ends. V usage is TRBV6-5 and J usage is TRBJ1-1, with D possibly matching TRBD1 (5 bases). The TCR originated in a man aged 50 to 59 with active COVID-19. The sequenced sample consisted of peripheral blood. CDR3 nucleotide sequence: TGTGCCGGCTCAAGACAGTTGAACACTGAAGCTTTCTTT. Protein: CAGSRQLNTEAFF.